These 15 T cell receptor beta chains share one sample of origin, sequenced in a study of blood T cell repertoires in COVID-19. Sequencing was performed with immunoSEQ multiplex PCR; in TCRdb, only in-frame clones are kept and a portion is missing. The table lists 90,000 to 120,000 clones, around 90% of them singletons. Sequencing input: peripheral blood. Source of these receptors: a woman in her twenties or thirties with acute or convalescent COVID-19.

This chain connects TRBV27 to TRBJ2-5; 7 nucleotides agree with TRBD1. J was trimmed by 2 bases and V by 5 bases; bases with no gene match: 11. This CDR3 has 16 amino acids. Germline V gene data show CDR1 as MNHEY and CDR2 as SMNVEV (reference sequence). The CDR3 DNA reads TGTGCCAGCAGTACCTGGGACAGCGCACAACAAGAGACCCAGTACTTC. It translates to CASSTWDSAQQETQYF.

The rearrangement links TRBV7-9 to TRBJ2-1; 7 bases line up with TRBD1. The CDR3 loop spans 15 amino acids. Per the germline V gene, CDR1 is SEHNR and CDR2 is FQNEAQ (reference sequence). Trimming took 5 bases from V and 0 from J; bases not matched to a gene: 4. CDR3 protein: CASSTGTASYNEQFF. The CDR3 DNA follows: TGTGCCAGCAGCACCGGGACAGCCTCCTACAATGAGCAGTTCTTC.

The J gene is TRBJ2-1, the V gene TRBV3-1 (or the pseudogene TRBV3-2); TRBD2 agrees at 7 bases. Germline CDR1 reads LGHDT; CDR2 reads YNNKEL (reference sequence). The CDR3 totals 15 residues. The V gene end was trimmed by 0 bases and the J gene end by 3 bases; junction bases not matched to a gene: 2. The CDR3 region is CASSQERGDYNEQFF. CDR3 coding DNA: TGTGCCAGCAGCCAAGAACGGGGGGACTACAATGAGCAGTTCTTC.

The gene calls are TRBV7-2 and TRBJ2-5, with D unresolved. Germline lookup yields CDR1 SGHTA and CDR2 FQGNSA. There are 12 residues in the CDR3. V lost 7 bases and J 2 bases, leaving 8 bases between the germline ends. The CDR3 region has the DNA TGTGCCAGCAAGACACTGCAAGAGACCCAGTACTTC. It codes for CASKTLQETQYF.

The J gene is TRBJ1-5, the V gene TRBV2; unclear D gene. From germline, CDR1 is SNHLY and CDR2 FYNNEI. Trimming took 8 bases from V and 7 from J, leaving 21 bases between them. The CDR3 is 15 amino acids. The CDR3 region is CASGETPFGIQPQHF. The DNA of the CDR3 is TGTGCCAGCGGGGAGACCCCTTTTGGCATACAGCCCCAGCATTTT.

V gene TRBV6-5 combines with J gene TRBJ1-1, with a tentative D call TRBD1 (6 bases). Trimming pared 6 bases from V and 10 bases from J, leaving 15 bases between. CDR1 and CDR2 (germline): MNHEY, SVGAGI. The CDR3 extends over 12 amino acids. CDR3 region: CASRTGRRGAFF. The CDR3, as DNA: TGTGCCAGCAGGACAGGCCGGCGCGGAGCTTTCTTT.

This chain links TRBV19 with TRBJ2-3; D gene ambiguous. The V gene's germline CDR1 is LNHDA and CDR2 SQIVND (reference sequence). The CDR3 spans 12 residues. V dropped 5 bases and J dropped 4 bases, with 7 bases sitting between them. This CDR3 reads CASSFPSDTQYF. CDR3 nucleotide sequence: TGTGCCAGTAGTTTCCCCTCAGATACGCAGTATTTT.

This clone has a single count. The CDR3 loop is CASSPRVRTEAFF. The CDR3 nucleotides read TGTGCCAGCTCACCACGAGTCAGGACTGAAGCTTTCTTT. This rearrangement joins TRBV18 to TRBJ1-1; no reliable D call. Germline-derived CDR1 and CDR2 are KGHSH and LQKENI. The germline V and J ends were trimmed by 1 base and 5 bases, with 8 bases remaining between them. The CDR3 covers 13 residues.

This clone occurred a few times. The chain recombines TRBV6-5 with TRBJ1-1; 9 bases are shared with TRBD1. The ends lost 7 bases at V and 3 bases at J; junction bases unmatched: 6. Per the germline V gene, CDR1 is MNHEY and CDR2 is SVGAGI. The CDR3 has 14 amino acids. The CDR3 is CASTPGQGYTEAFF. CDR3 sequence (DNA): TGTGCCAGCACCCCTGGACAGGGGTACACTGAAGCTTTCTTT.

The CDR3 loop is CASSYLHRDRYGYTF. In DNA form, the CDR3 reads TGTGCCAGCAGCTACCTGCACAGGGACAGATATGGCTACACCTTC. The chain carries TRBV5-4 and TRBJ1-2; 7 bases map to TRBD1. The trim removed 3 bases at V and 5 bases at J, leaving 10 bases unmatched. This CDR3 is 15 amino acids long. Germline-derived CDR1 and CDR2 are SGHNT and YYREEE (reference sequence).

The chain has TRBV14 and TRBJ2-5; no firm D call. CDR3 length: 17 residues. The V gene's germline CDR1 is SGHDN and CDR2 FVKESK. Trimming took off 2 bases at V and 1 base at J, with 17 bases between the two ends. This CDR3 is CASSQIEVAQFQETQYF. CDR3 nucleotides: TGTGCCAGCAGCCAAATTGAGGTAGCTCAGTTCCAAGAGACCCAGTACTTC.

This clone was observed a single time. As DNA, the CDR3 is TGTGCCACCAGTGACACATCGGGACAGGGGGCGGGTGAGCAGTTCTTC. This codes for CATSDTSGQGAGEQFF. The chain uses TRBV24-1 and TRBJ2-1; 12 bases match TRBD1. The CDR3 extends over 16 amino acids. With V trimmed by 4 bases and J by 9 bases, 9 bases remained unmatched. The germline gives CDR1 KGHDR, CDR2 SFDVKD.

The J gene is TRBJ1-5, the V gene TRBV6-5, with a weak D call TRBD1 (5 bases). V lost 5 bases and J lost 14, with 22 bases in between. Germline V gene data show CDR1 as MNHEY and CDR2 as SVGAGI. There are 14 residues in the CDR3. The CDR3 loop is CASSQQQSTGRKHF. In DNA, the CDR3 is TGTGCCAGCAGTCAACAACAAAGCACAGGAAGAAAGCATTTT.

This chain connects TRBV4-3 to TRBJ2-6; a weak D match, TRBD1 (6 bases). With 1 base removed from V and 2 bases from J, the gap between germline ends came to 18 bases. Germline CDR1 LGHNA, CDR2 YSLEER. This CDR3 spans 19 amino acids. The CDR3 region is CASSQASMGQGTGANVLTF. For the CDR3, the DNA is TGCGCCAGCAGCCAAGCTTCGATGGGACAAGGCACTGGGGCCAACGTCCTGACTTTC.

The gene calls are TRBV5-1 and TRBJ2-1, with 13 bases fitting TRBD2. Trimming cost V 2 bases and J 7 bases; bases outside gene matches: 6. CDR1 is SGHRS, CDR2 YFSETQ, per germline. The CDR3 contains 16 residues. The CDR3 region has the DNA TGCGCCAGCAGCTTTACTAGCGGGGGGGCAACAAATGAGCAGTTCTTC. Translating gives CASSFTSGGATNEQFF.